This T cell receptor (beta chain) was recovered during a study of blood T cell repertoires in COVID-19. CDR3 length: 17 residues. Germline CDR1 SGHRS, CDR2 YFSETQ. Trimming at V came to 0 bases and at J to 4 bases, leaving 8 bases not matched to a gene. Original processing notes: Estimated nucleated cell counts came from reference gene primer amplification. Using immunoSEQ multiplex PCR, the repertoire was profiled, and TCRdb retains in-frame clones only, with some absent. That table is the source of V, J and clone size, and D and trimming were worked out from the DNA. The sample shows about 230,000 clones, 80% to 90% of them seen only once. Those enrolled in Seattle joined during active infection and were followed longitudinally afterward.

The rearrangement links TRBV5-1 to TRBJ2-3; 10 bases line up with TRBD2. The TCR originated in a man aged 50-59 years with COVID-19, enrolled during active disease. Sequencing input: peripheral blood. In DNA form, the CDR3 reads TGCGCCAGCAGCTTGGCTATGGGGCTAGCGGGAGCAGATACGCAGTATTTT. Amino acid sequence: CASSLAMGLAGADTQYF. Full variable domain (remainder filled in from reference TRBV5-1 and TRBJ2-3): KAGVTQTPRYLIKTRGQQVTLSCSPISGHRSVSWYQQTPGQGLQFLFEYFSETQRNKGNFPGRFSGRQFSNSRSEMNVSTLELGDSALYLCASSLAMGLAGADTQYFGPGTRLTVL.